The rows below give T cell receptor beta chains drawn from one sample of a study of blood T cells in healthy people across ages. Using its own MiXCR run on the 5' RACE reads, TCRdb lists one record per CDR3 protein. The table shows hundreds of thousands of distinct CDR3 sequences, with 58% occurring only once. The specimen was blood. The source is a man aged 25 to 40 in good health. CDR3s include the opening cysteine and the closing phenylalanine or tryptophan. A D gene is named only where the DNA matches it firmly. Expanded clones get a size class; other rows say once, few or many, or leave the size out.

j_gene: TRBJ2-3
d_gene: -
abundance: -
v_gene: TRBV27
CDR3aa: CASSLSGEAPSTDTQYF
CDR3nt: TGTGCCAGCAGTTTATCTGGGGAGGCACCTAGCACAGATACGCAGTATTTT

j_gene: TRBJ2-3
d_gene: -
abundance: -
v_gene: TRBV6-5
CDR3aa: CASSYELSSDTQYF
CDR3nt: TGTGCCAGCAGTTACGAGCTTAGTTCAGATACGCAGTATTTT

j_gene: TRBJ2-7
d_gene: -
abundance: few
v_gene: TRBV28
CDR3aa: CASVGNYEQYF
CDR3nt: TGTGCCAGCGTGGGAAATTACGAGCAGTACTTC

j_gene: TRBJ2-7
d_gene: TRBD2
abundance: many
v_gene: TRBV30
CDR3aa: CAWDTSGSTHEQYF
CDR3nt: TGTGCCTGGGACACTAGCGGGAGTACCCACGAGCAGTACTTC

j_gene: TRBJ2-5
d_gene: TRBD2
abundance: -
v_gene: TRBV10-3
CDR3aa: CAIKEAGGDTYQETQYF
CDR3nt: TGTGCCATCAAAGAAGCGGGAGGGGATACGTACCAAGAGACCCAGTACTTC

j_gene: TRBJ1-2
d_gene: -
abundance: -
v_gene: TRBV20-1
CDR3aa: CSPAIGYGGLYGYTF
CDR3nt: TGCAGTCCCGCTATCGGCTACGGAGGACTCTATGGCTACACCTTC

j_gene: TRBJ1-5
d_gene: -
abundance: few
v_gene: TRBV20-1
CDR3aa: CSALGPNSNQPQHF
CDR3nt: TGCAGTGCGCTGGGACCGAATAGCAATCAGCCCCAGCATTTT

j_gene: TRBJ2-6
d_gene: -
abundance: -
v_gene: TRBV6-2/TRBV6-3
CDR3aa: CASSYLRGLDNQGANVLTF
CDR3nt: TGTGCCAGCAGTTATCTAAGGGGCTTAGACAACCAAGGGGCCAACGTCCTGACTTTC

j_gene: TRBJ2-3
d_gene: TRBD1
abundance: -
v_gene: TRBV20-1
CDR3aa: CSAREGTATDTQYF
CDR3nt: TGCAGTGCTAGAGAAGGGACAGCTACAGATACGCAGTATTTT

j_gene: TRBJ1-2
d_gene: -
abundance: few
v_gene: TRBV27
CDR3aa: CASSPGTGAIYGYTF
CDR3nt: TGTGCCAGCAGTCCCGGGACGGGGGCGATCTATGGCTACACCTTC

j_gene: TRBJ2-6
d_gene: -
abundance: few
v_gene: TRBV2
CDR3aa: CASSESGLNSGANVLTF
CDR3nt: TGTGCCAGCAGTGAATCAGGTCTAAACTCTGGGGCCAACGTCCTGACTTTC

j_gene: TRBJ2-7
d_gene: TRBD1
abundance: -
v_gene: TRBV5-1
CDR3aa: CASSQFTGTGDTYEQYF
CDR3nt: TGCGCCAGCAGCCAATTTACCGGGACAGGGGATACCTACGAGCAGTACTTC

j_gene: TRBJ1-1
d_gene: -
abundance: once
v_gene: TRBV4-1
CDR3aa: CASSQKSWEGDTEAFF
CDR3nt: TGCGCCAGCAGCCAAAAATCTTGGGAAGGGGACACTGAAGCTTTCTTT

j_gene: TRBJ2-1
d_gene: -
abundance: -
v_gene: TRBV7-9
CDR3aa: CASSSLKVNEQFF
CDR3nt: TGTGCCAGCAGCTCTCTGAAAGTGAATGAGCAGTTCTTC

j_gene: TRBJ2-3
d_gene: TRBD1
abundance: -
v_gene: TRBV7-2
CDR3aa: CASSLFGTESTDTQYF
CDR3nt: TGTGCCAGCAGCTTATTTGGGACAGAGAGCACAGATACGCAGTATTTT

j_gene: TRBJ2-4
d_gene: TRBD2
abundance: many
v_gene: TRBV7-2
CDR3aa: CASSYSGSFQNIQYF
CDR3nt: TGTGCCAGCAGCTATAGCGGGAGCTTTCAAAACATTCAGTACTTC

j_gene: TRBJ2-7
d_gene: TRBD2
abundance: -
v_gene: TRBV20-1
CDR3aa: CSARRTSGGPYEQYF
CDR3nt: TGCAGTGCTAGGCGGACTAGCGGGGGACCCTACGAGCAGTACTTC

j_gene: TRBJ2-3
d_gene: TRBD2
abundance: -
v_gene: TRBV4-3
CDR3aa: CASSHRLAGGDGTDTQYF
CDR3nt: TGCGCCAGCAGCCACCGACTAGCGGGAGGGGATGGCACAGATACGCAGTATTTT

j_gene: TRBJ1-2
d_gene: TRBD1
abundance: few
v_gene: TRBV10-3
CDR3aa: CAIRSTGEYYGYTF
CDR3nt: TGTGCCATCAGATCGACAGGGGAGTACTATGGCTACACCTTC

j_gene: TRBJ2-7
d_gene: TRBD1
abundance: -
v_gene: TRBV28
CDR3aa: CATRGFPYEQYF
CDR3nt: TGTGCCACCAGGGGGTTCCCCTACGAGCAGTACTTC

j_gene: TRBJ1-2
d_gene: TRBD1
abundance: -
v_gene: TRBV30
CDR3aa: CAWSLNGDSYGYTF
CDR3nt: TGTGCCTGGAGTCTAAATGGGGACAGCTATGGCTACACCTTC

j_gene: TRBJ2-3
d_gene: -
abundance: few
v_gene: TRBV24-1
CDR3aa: CATSDSGVLTDTQYF
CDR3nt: TGTGCCACCAGCGATTCAGGAGTGTTGACAGATACGCAGTATTTT

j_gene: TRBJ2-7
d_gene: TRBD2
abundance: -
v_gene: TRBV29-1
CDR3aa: CSVAELAAHNEQYF
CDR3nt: TGCAGCGTTGCTGAACTAGCGGCCCACAATGAGCAGTACTTC